Listed below are T cell receptor beta chains from one sample, sequenced in a study of shared clonotypes between healthy human individuals. Profiled with immunoSEQ multiplex PCR; TCRdb holds only in-frame clones, not every one. The repertoire has millions of clones, about 95% of them found once; the top ten carry 0.85% to 1.2%. The source material was naive CD8+ T cells sorted from blood. The source is a man between 18 and 35 years old in good health. The CDR3 runs from the conserved cysteine through the conserved F or W. Each record gives: CDR3 protein, CDR3 DNA, D gene, V gene, clone size, J gene. The D gene is left open where the match is weak. A clone size is listed for some rows: how often the clone was seen (once, few, many), or a class if it is expanded.

CASSYSLDGARGYTF	TGTGCCAGCAGTTACTCGCTTGATGGGGCGCGAGGCTACACCTTC	-	TRBV6-5	once	TRBJ1-2
CASGRMGSSGANVLTF	TGTGCCAGCGGCCGCATGGGGAGCTCTGGGGCCAACGTCCTGACTTTC	-	TRBV28	-	TRBJ2-6
CASTWVLGTGELFF	TGCGCCAGCACTTGGGTCCTGGGCACCGGGGAGCTGTTTTTT	-	TRBV10-2	-	TRBJ2-2
CASSLGGLAGGKYNEQFF	TGTGCCAGCAGCTTAGGGGGACTAGCGGGAGGCAAGTACAATGAGCAGTTCTTC	TRBD2	TRBV7-9	-	TRBJ2-1
CASSLSTQASYNEQFF	TGTGCCAGCAGCCTAAGCACGCAGGCCTCCTACAATGAGCAGTTCTTC	-	TRBV6-6	-	TRBJ2-1
CAWSGDDYGYTF	TGTGCCTGGAGCGGTGATGACTATGGCTACACCTTC	-	TRBV30	-	TRBJ1-2
CASSIGAGDNAFF	TGTGCCAGTAGTATAGGGGCAGGGGACAACGCTTTCTTT	-	TRBV19	-	TRBJ1-1
CASRPTGDGTGELFF	TGTGCCAGCAGGCCGACAGGGGACGGCACCGGGGAGCTGTTTTTT	TRBD1	TRBV6-6	few	TRBJ2-2
CASSRRTRDRGRETQYF	TGTGCCAGCAGCCGCCGTACCCGGGACAGGGGGAGAGAGACCCAGTACTTC	TRBD1	TRBV27	-	TRBJ2-5
CASSLTSSRYEQYF	TGTGCCAGCAGTCTGACTAGCAGCCGCTACGAGCAGTACTTC	TRBD2	TRBV27	-	TRBJ2-7
CASSPELNYGYTF	TGCGCCAGCTCCCCGGAACTTAACTATGGCTACACCTTC	-	TRBV10-1	-	TRBJ1-2
CASSSSTGYEQYF	TGTGCCAGCAGCTCGTCCACAGGTTACGAGCAGTACTTC	-	TRBV7-6	-	TRBJ2-7
CASRTTLLDHSYEQYF	TGTGCCAGCAGAACGACACTGCTCGACCACTCCTACGAGCAGTACTTC	-	TRBV28	once	TRBJ2-7
CASSERTATYEQYF	TGTGCCAGCAGTGAGAGGACAGCGACCTACGAGCAGTACTTC	-	TRBV2	-	TRBJ2-7
CASSPNTGTGTEAFF	TGTGCCAGCAGCCCTAACACAGGGACGGGGACTGAAGCTTTCTTT	-	TRBV21-1	-	TRBJ1-1
CASSLGLTYEQYF	TGTGCCAGCAGCTTGGGCCTAACCTACGAGCAGTACTTC	-	TRBV11-2	-	TRBJ2-7
CASSVAEGASYGYTF	TGTGCCAGCAGCGTAGCAGAGGGGGCTAGCTATGGCTACACCTTC	TRBD1	TRBV9	-	TRBJ1-2
CASSPYRAYRSNQPQHF	TGTGCCAGCAGTCCTTACAGGGCCTATCGTAGCAATCAGCCCCAGCATTTT	-	TRBV27	-	TRBJ1-5
CASSTIQGQGANVLTF	TGTGCCAGCAGTACGATACAGGGGCAAGGGGCCAACGTCCTGACTTTC	TRBD1	TRBV27	once	TRBJ2-6
CASSHRVYRDEQYF	TGTGCCAGCAGCCACAGGGTTTACAGGGACGAGCAGTACTTC	-	TRBV11-2	-	TRBJ2-7
CASSPSGPAEQFF	TGTGCCAGCAGCCCTAGCGGGCCCGCCGAGCAGTTCTTC	TRBD2	TRBV11-2	-	TRBJ2-1
CASSGRDRPYEQYF	TGTGCCAGCAGCGGCCGGGACAGGCCCTACGAGCAGTACTTC	TRBD1	TRBV9	-	TRBJ2-7
CASSATGPMNTEAFF	TGCGCCAGCAGTGCAACAGGGCCTATGAACACTGAAGCTTTCTTT	-	TRBV10-1	-	TRBJ1-1
CASSSLGRNVDTQYF	TGTGCCAGCAGCTCTCTGGGGAGGAACGTTGATACGCAGTATTTT	-	TRBV5-6	-	TRBJ2-3
CASSQSSGSYEQYF	TGTGCCAGCAGCCAATCGTCGGGCAGCTACGAGCAGTACTTC	-	TRBV16	-	TRBJ2-7
CASSNSYEQYF	TGTGCCAGCAGTAACTCCTACGAGCAGTACTTC	-	TRBV6-1	few	TRBJ2-7
CASSFPSSGSSYNEQFF	TGTGCCAGCAGCTTCCCCTCTAGCGGGAGCTCCTACAATGAGCAGTTCTTC	TRBD2	TRBV7-9	-	TRBJ2-1
CAWSVLDRDQGNTIYF	TGTGCCTGGAGTGTACTAGACAGGGACCAAGGAAACACCATATATTTT	TRBD1	TRBV30	-	TRBJ1-3
CASSERSLEAFF	TGTGCCAGCAGTGAAAGGTCATTAGAAGCTTTCTTT	-	TRBV2	-	TRBJ1-1
CASSLSSGVHYEQYF	TGCGCCAGCAGCCTCAGTAGCGGGGTGCACTACGAGCAGTACTTC	TRBD2	TRBV5-1	-	TRBJ2-7
CASSLSEPGEQYF	TGTGCCAGCAGTCTATCCGAGCCCGGGGAGCAGTACTTC	-	TRBV27	-	TRBJ2-7
CASSLAGSGETQYF	TGTGCCAGCAGCTTAGCAGGGTCCGGAGAGACCCAGTACTTC	-	TRBV11-2	-	TRBJ2-5
CASSIAGNEQFF	TGTGCCAGTAGTATTGCCGGAAATGAGCAGTTCTTC	-	TRBV19	-	TRBJ2-1
CAIRGTGDEQYF	TGTGCCATCAGGGGGACAGGGGACGAGCAGTACTTC	TRBD1	TRBV10-3	-	TRBJ2-7
CASSQLNGESTDTQYF	TGCGCCAGCAGCCAACTCAATGGGGAAAGCACAGATACGCAGTATTTT	-	TRBV4-3	-	TRBJ2-3
CASQASGGKPGEQYF	TGTGCCAGCCAGGCTAGCGGGGGGAAACCGGGAGAGCAGTACTTC	TRBD2	TRBV27	-	TRBJ2-7
CARYPGGSTDTQYF	TGTGCCAGGTACCCCGGGGGGTCCACAGATACGCAGTATTTT	TRBD2	TRBV9	-	TRBJ2-3
CASSSGGGNQPQHF	TGTGCCAGCAGTTCAGGGGGCGGAAATCAGCCCCAGCATTTT	TRBD1	TRBV27	-	TRBJ1-5
CASSFWTSGYEQYF	TGTGCCAGCAGCTTCTGGACTAGCGGGTACGAGCAGTACTTC	TRBD2	TRBV13	-	TRBJ2-7
CAWSVDLSSYNEQFF	TGTGCCTGGAGTGTAGACTTAAGCTCCTACAATGAGCAGTTCTTC	-	TRBV30	-	TRBJ2-1
CASSQAWGRNQPQHF	TGCGCCAGCAGCCAAGCCTGGGGTAGGAATCAGCCCCAGCATTTT	-	TRBV4-1	-	TRBJ1-5
CAGRQGPRDEQYF	TGTGCCGGACGACAGGGGCCTCGGGACGAGCAGTACTTC	TRBD1	TRBV19	-	TRBJ2-7
CASSLQGNYGYTF	TGTGCCAGCAGCTTGCAGGGCAACTATGGCTACACCTTC	-	TRBV5-6	-	TRBJ1-2
CASSTWTAPETQYF	TGTGCCAGCAGCACATGGACTGCCCCGGAGACCCAGTACTTC	-	TRBV11-2	-	TRBJ2-5
CASSSWTLGPDTQYF	TGTGCCAGCAGCTCTTGGACGTTAGGACCAGATACGCAGTATTTT	-	TRBV11-2	-	TRBJ2-3
CASSFGNGPYEQYF	TGTGCCAGCAGTTTTGGCAACGGCCCCTACGAGCAGTACTTC	-	TRBV28	-	TRBJ2-7
CSGGSTYEQYF	TGCAGCGGTGGCAGCACCTACGAGCAGTACTTC	-	TRBV29-1	few	TRBJ2-7
CASSLGVVDYRDTQYF	TGTGCCAGCTCCCTTGGGGTAGTAGATTATAGAGATACGCAGTATTTT	-	TRBV27	once	TRBJ2-3